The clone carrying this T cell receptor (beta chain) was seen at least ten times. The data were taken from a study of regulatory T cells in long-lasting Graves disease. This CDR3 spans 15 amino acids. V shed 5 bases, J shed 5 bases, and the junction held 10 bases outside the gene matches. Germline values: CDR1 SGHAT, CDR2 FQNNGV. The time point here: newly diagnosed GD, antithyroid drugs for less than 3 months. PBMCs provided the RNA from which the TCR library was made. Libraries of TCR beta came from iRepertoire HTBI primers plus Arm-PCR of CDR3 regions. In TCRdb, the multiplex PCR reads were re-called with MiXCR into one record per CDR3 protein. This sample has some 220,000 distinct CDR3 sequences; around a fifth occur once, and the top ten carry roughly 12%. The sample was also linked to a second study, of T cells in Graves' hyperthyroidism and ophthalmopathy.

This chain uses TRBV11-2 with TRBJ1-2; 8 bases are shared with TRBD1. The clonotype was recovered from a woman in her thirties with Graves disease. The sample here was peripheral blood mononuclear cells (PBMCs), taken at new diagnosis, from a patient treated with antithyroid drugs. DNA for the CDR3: TGTGCCAGCAGCATCAGTTGGACAGGGATTTATGGCTACACCTTC. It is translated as CASSISWTGIYGYTF.